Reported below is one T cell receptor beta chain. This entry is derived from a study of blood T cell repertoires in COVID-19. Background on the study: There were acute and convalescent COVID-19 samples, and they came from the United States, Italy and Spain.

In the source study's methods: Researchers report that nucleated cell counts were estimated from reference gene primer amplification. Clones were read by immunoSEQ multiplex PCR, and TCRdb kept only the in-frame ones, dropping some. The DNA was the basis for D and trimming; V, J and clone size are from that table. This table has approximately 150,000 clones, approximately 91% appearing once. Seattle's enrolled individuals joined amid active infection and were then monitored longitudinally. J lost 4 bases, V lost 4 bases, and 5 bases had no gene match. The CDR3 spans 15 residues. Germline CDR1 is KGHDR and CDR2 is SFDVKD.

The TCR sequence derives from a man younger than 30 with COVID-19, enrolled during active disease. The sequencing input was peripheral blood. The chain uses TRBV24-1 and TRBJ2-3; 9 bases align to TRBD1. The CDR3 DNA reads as TGTGCCACCAGTGAACCACAGGGGGCGTCAGATACGCAGTATTTT. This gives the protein CATSEPQGASDTQYF.